The 28 T cell receptor beta chains presented below share a single source sample, sequenced in a study of T cell repertoires in cytomegalovirus infection. One entry per CDR3 protein, called by TCRdb with MiXCR from the reads. The top ten clones hold around 15% of a sample with about 900,000 distinct CDR3 sequences, about a third of them seen once. The antigens these receptors bind are not known. The sequencing here drew on cultured CD8+ T cells from PBMCs, taken from culture after CMV antigen stimulation. These receptors came from a human donor in good health (CMV status not recorded). Some clones in this sample may be carry-over from other donors' samples.

This clonotype was counted a few times. The J gene is TRBJ2-5, the V gene TRBV6-5; 8 bases are a match to TRBD2. J gave up 4 bases and V 2 bases, and 6 bases lay outside the gene matches. CDR3 size: 15 residues. CDR1 and CDR2 (germline): MNHEY, SVGAGI. As DNA, the CDR3 is TGTGCCAGCAGTTACGCAACTAGCGGCGTAGAGACCCAGTACTTC. This translates into CASSYATSGVETQYF.

This clonotype was observed a few times. This sequence joins TRBV4-1 and TRBJ2-1, with 9 bases that match TRBD2. Trimming at V came to 5 bases and at J to 12 bases, leaving 5 bases not matched to a gene. In germline, CDR1 is MGHRA, CDR2 YSYEKL. CDR3 size: 12 residues. This chain's CDR3 is CASSSSSGGQFF. DNA for the CDR3: TGCGCCAGCAGCTCTAGTAGCGGGGGGCAGTTCTTC.

The table lists this clonotype with a few counts. This chain joins TRBV7-8 and TRBJ1-5, with a possible D match to TRBD1 (5 bases). The CDR3 contains 16 residues. The germline CDR1 and CDR2 sequences are SGHVS and FQNEAQ. V was trimmed by 2 bases and J by 3 bases, leaving 14 bases between them. Here the CDR3 reads CASSLPPSRDNQPQHF. Here the CDR3 DNA reads TGTGCCAGCAGCTTACCCCCCAGCAGGGACAATCAGCCCCAGCATTTT.

This clonotype was observed a handful of times. The chain combines TRBV5-1 with TRBJ2-4; TRBD2 is a possible D gene (5 bases). V lost 0 bases, J lost 3 bases, and 19 bases lay in between. CDR1 and CDR2 from the germline V gene are SGHRS and YFSETQ. CDR3 length: 18 residues. The CDR3 is CASSLGHVPDSIKNIQYF. The CDR3 DNA sequence: TGCGCCAGCAGCTTGGGTCACGTCCCGGACTCTATCAAAAACATTCAGTACTTC.

This clonotype has more than one count but fewer than ten. The rearrangement links TRBV27 to TRBJ1-2; D gene ambiguous. This CDR3 has 17 residues. The germline CDR1 and CDR2 sequences are MNHEY and SMNVEV (reference sequence). V was pared by 3 bases and J by 5 bases, with 22 bases between. In nucleotides, the CDR3 is TGTGCCAGCAGTTTGGCCCAGTCCCCGGGTCTAGGGTATGGCTACACCTTC. Translation: CASSLAQSPGLGYGYTF.

The chain carries TRBV10-3 and TRBJ2-1, with 7 bases that match TRBD2. The CDR3 is 14 residues long. V dropped 2 bases and J dropped 3; count of bases not matched to a gene: 1. Germline assignment: CDR1 ENHRY and CDR2 SYGVKD. CDR3 protein: CAISERGVYNEQFF. The DNA for the CDR3 is TGTGCCATCAGTGAGCGGGGGGTCTACAATGAGCAGTTCTTC.

This clonotype has just a few counts. In nucleotides, the CDR3 is TGTGCCAGCAGTTACGACAGCATGGACAATCAGCCCCAGCATTTT. Translated, it gives CASSYDSMDNQPQHF. J is TRBJ1-5 and V is TRBV6-2 or TRBV6-3; tentative D call: TRBD1 (5 bases). This CDR3 has 15 residues. Germline values: CDR1 MNHEY, CDR2 SVGEGT. V was cut by 2 bases and J by 3 bases, with 11 bases left in between.

CDR3 sequence (DNA): TGTGCCAGCAGGGAGCCAGGGGACGCTGAAGCTTTCTTT. It is translated as CASREPGDAEAFF. The rearrangement links TRBV2 to TRBJ1-1; D is possibly TRBD1 (6 bases). Trimming shortened V by 6 bases and J by 6 bases, and 14 bases separated the two germline ends. The CDR3 is 13 amino acids. Germline CDR1 reads SNHLY; CDR2 reads FYNNEI.

This sequence joins TRBV6-6 and TRBJ1-5, with a possible D match to TRBD1 (5 bases). Germline V gene lookup returns CDR1 MNHNY and CDR2 SVGAGI (reference sequence). Trimming took 10 bases from V and 3 from J, leaving 10 bases between them. The length of the CDR3 is 12 residues. The CDR3 protein is CATQGPNQPQHF. The CDR3 region has the DNA TGTGCCACTCAGGGCCCCAATCAGCCCCAGCATTTT.

The chain joins TRBV27 to TRBJ2-3; weak D call: TRBD2 (7 bases). CDR1 and CDR2 from the germline V gene are MNHEY and SMNVEV (reference sequence). V was cut by 7 bases and J by 2 bases, with 22 bases left in between. This CDR3 region has 17 residues. The CDR3 nucleotides are TGTGCCAGCAATCCCTTCTCCGGGGGGCCTGTCACAGATACGCAGTATTTT. Protein: CASNPFSGGPVTDTQYF.

The chain carries TRBV7-9 and TRBJ1-4, with D possibly being TRBD1 (6 bases). The CDR3 covers 16 residues. Per the germline V gene, CDR1 is SEHNR and CDR2 is FQNEAQ (reference sequence). Between the trimmed V and J ends, which lost 10 bases and 8 bases, there was a span of 26 bases. The CDR3 DNA is TGTGCCAACAGTCCGGAGAGAATGGGGGCAGTCGAAAAACTGTTTTTT. It translates to CANSPERMGAVEKLFF.

This clonotype came up a few times. The rearrangement links TRBV27 to TRBJ2-5, with a possible D match to TRBD1 (6 bases). The V end was cut by 9 bases, the J end by 2 bases, with 16 bases between. Per germline, CDR1 MNHEY and CDR2 SMNVEV (reference sequence). CDR3 length: 14 residues. This CDR3 is CASSPGDTQETQYF. The CDR3 DNA follows: TGTGCCAGTTCCCCCGGGGACACGCAAGAGACCCAGTACTTC.

The V call is TRBV11-3, the J call TRBJ1-5; weak D call: TRBD1 (6 bases). This CDR3 spans 17 amino acids. Trimming stripped 0 bases from V and 2 bases from J, with 14 bases between. Germline V gene sequence: CDR1 SGHNT, CDR2 YENEEA. CDR3 region: CASSLDSGGRGNQPQHF. CDR3 in DNA: TGTGCCAGCAGCTTAGATAGCGGGGGGCGAGGCAATCAGCCCCAGCATTTT. Together with reference TRBV11-3 and TRBJ1-5, the CDR3 gives the full variable domain: EAGVVQSPRYKIIEKKQPVAFWCNPISGHNTLYWYLQNLGQGPELLIRYENEEAVDDSQLPKDRFSAERLKGVDSTLKIQPAELGDSAVYLCASSLDSGGRGNQPQHFGDGTRLSIL.

V is TRBV6-6 and J is TRBJ2-3; no clear D gene. Trimming took 2 bases from V and 6 from J, leaving 15 bases between them. The germline CDR1 and CDR2 sequences are MNHNY and SVGAGI (reference sequence). The CDR3 totals 15 residues. DNA for the CDR3: TGTGCCAGCAGTTACACTTCCGGAGATTGGGATACGCAGTATTTT. It codes for CASSYTSGDWDTQYF.

The chain combines TRBV19 with TRBJ1-1; unclear D gene. The CDR3 is made up of 13 amino acids. V was pared by 8 bases and J by 5 bases, with 15 bases between. Germline lookup yields CDR1 LNHDA and CDR2 SQIVND (reference sequence). CDR3 protein: CASATSGLTEAFF. The CDR3, as DNA: TGTGCCAGTGCCACCAGCGGACTGACTGAAGCTTTCTTT.

This clonotype came up many times. J is TRBJ2-5 and V is TRBV13, with D unresolved. The germline gives CDR1 PRHDT, CDR2 FYEKMQ (reference sequence). Trimming took 0 bases from V and 9 from J, leaving 14 bases between them. The CDR3 has 14 amino acids. CDR3 DNA sequence: TGTGCCAGCAGCTTAGGTCGAGCCTCAAGGGCCCAGTACTTC. It yields the protein CASSLGRASRAQYF. The full variable domain, its missing parts supplied by reference TRBV13 and TRBJ2-5, is AAGVIQSPRHLIKEKRETATLKCYPIPRHDTVYWYQQGPGQDPQFLISFYEKMQSDKGSIPDRFSAQQFSDYHSELNMSSLELGDSALYFCASSLGRASRAQYFGPGTRLLVL.

In this sample, this clonotype turned up a few times. The gene calls are TRBV12-3 or TRBV12-4 and TRBJ1-5, with D unclear. Between the trimmed V and J ends, which lost 7 bases and 6 bases, there was a span of 13 bases. The CDR3 has 13 residues. For the CDR3, the DNA is TGTGCCAGCACTGACACCGCCAGTCAGCCCCAGCATTTT. It codes for CASTDTASQPQHF.

This chain connects TRBV7-8 to TRBJ1-5, with D hard to call. The ends were cut back, 1 base at V and 0 bases at J, with 4 bases in the middle. Per germline, CDR1 SGHVS and CDR2 FQNEAQ. The CDR3 extends over 14 amino acids. The CDR3 sequence: CASSLDVSNQPQHF. In nucleotides, the CDR3 is TGTGCCAGCAGCTTAGATGTTAGCAATCAGCCCCAGCATTTT.

This clonotype was counted a single time. At one boundary the junction diverges from the germline segment, which might be a read error. This chain uses TRBV14 with TRBJ2-2; D might be TRBD1 or TRBD2, each matching 5 bases. CDR1 is SGHDN, CDR2 FVKESK, per germline. The CDR3 consists of 15 residues. CDR3 sequence (DNA): TGTGCCAGCAGCCAGCCGGGACCGCGGACCGGGGAGCCGTTTTTT. This translates into CASSQPGPRTGEPFF. Complete variable domain (other parts from reference TRBV14 and TRBJ2-2): EAGVTQFPSHSVIEKGQTVTLRCDPISGHDNLYWYRRVMGKEIKFLLHFVKESKQDESGMPNNRFLAERTGGTYSTLKVQPAELEDSGVYFCASSQPGPRTGEPFFGEGSRLTVL.

The rearrangement links TRBV27 to TRBJ1-2; D gene ambiguous. This CDR3 comprises 15 residues. Per germline, CDR1 MNHEY and CDR2 SMNVEV (reference sequence). Trimming cost V 0 bases and J 4 bases, with 12 bases left between them. CDR3 sequence reads: CASSLSIRSFYGYTF. CDR3 sequence (DNA): TGTGCCAGCAGTTTATCGATCAGGAGCTTCTATGGCTACACCTTC.

J is TRBJ1-3 and V is TRBV6-5, with D unclear. V lost 0 bases and J 0 bases, leaving 6 bases between the germline ends. From germline, CDR1 is MNHEY and CDR2 SVGAGI. The CDR3 runs to 15 residues. CDR3 in amino acids: CASSYSMSSGNTIYF. The CDR3 DNA sequence: TGTGCCAGCAGTTACTCGATGAGCTCTGGAAACACCATATATTTT.

This clonotype was recorded a few times. This chain links TRBV7-9 with TRBJ1-5; 8 nucleotides line up with TRBD1. The CDR3 extends over 14 amino acids. Germline lookup yields CDR1 SEHNR and CDR2 FQNEAQ (reference sequence). V lost 5 bases, J lost 6 bases, and 6 bases stayed unmatched. DNA of the CDR3: TGTGCCAGCAGCCCGAAGGGGACAGGTCAGCCCCAGCATTTT. It specifies CASSPKGTGQPQHF.

This clonotype occurred many times. J is TRBJ2-2 and V is TRBV7-9; D unclear. Germline CDR1 SEHNR, CDR2 FQNEAQ (reference sequence). Between the trimmed V and J ends, which lost 6 bases and 6 bases, there was a span of 5 bases. The CDR3 extends over 11 amino acids. The CDR3 DNA follows: TGTGCCAGCAGGGATTCCGGGGAGCTGTTTTTT. The encoded protein is CASRDSGELFF. Variable domain in full (rest from reference TRBV7-9 and TRBJ2-2): DTGVSQNPRHKITKRGQNVTFRCDPISEHNRLYWYRQTLGQGPEFLTYFQNEAQLEKSRLLSDRFSAERPKGSFSTLEIQRTEQGDSAMYLCASRDSGELFFGEGSRLTVL.

This clonotype appeared a few times. J is TRBJ1-6 and V is TRBV13; TRBD1 matches 10 bases. The CDR3 spans 16 residues. V gave up 4 bases and J gave up 10 bases; unmatched junction bases: 10. Germline CDR1 reads PRHDT; CDR2 reads FYEKMQ (reference sequence). The CDR3 DNA sequence: TGTGCCAGCAGCTCCCGGGACAGGGGATTTTGGTCACCCCTCCACTTT. Its translation: CASSSRDRGFWSPLHF. Full variable domain (rest looked up from reference TRBV13 and TRBJ1-6): AAGVIQSPRHLIKEKRETATLKCYPIPRHDTVYWYQQGPGQDPQFLISFYEKMQSDKGSIPDRFSAQQFSDYHSELNMSSLELGDSALYFCASSSRDRGFWSPLHFGNGTRLTVT.

A note on this clonotype: Being one base from a much bigger clone, this may be a read error. The V gene is TRBV7-6, the J gene TRBJ2-2; 7 nucleotides line up with TRBD2. Germline V gives CDR1 SGHVS, CDR2 FNYEAQ. With V trimmed by 3 bases and J by 0 bases, 13 bases remained unmatched. The CDR3 extends over 19 amino acids. CDR3 bases: TGTGCCAGCAGCTTGGTGTGGGGGGGAAATTCCGCGAACACCGGGGAGCTGTTTTTT. Encoded protein: CASSLVWGGNSANTGELFF.

V is TRBV14 and J is TRBJ1-6; TRBD1 might be the D (5 bases). The V end was cut by 7 bases, the J end by 10 bases, with 14 bases between. Germline V CDR1 and CDR2: SGHDN, FVKESK. This CDR3 has 13 amino acids. CDR3 nucleotide sequence: TGTGCCAGCAACCAGACAGTCAGGTCACCCCTCCACTTT. Translated, it gives CASNQTVRSPLHF. Full variable domain (remainder filled in from reference TRBV14 and TRBJ1-6): EAGVTQFPSHSVIEKGQTVTLRCDPISGHDNLYWYRRVMGKEIKFLLHFVKESKQDESGMPNNRFLAERTGGTYSTLKVQPAELEDSGVYFCASNQTVRSPLHFGNGTRLTVT.

The J gene is TRBJ2-1, the V gene TRBV6-6; D possibly corresponds to TRBD1 (7 bases). Germline V gene sequence: CDR1 MNHNY, CDR2 SVGAGI (reference sequence). V was shortened by 10 bases and J by 3 bases, with 22 bases between the two germline ends. The CDR3 loop spans 16 amino acids. The CDR3 here is CATCAQGGDCYNEQFF. The CDR3 DNA reads as TGTGCCACCTGCGCGCAGGGGGGAGATTGCTACAATGAGCAGTTCTTC.

This clonotype has just a few counts. This sequence joins TRBV7-9 and TRBJ2-1; D possibly uses TRBD1 or TRBD2 (5 bases each). The CDR3 is 14 residues long. With 5 bases removed from V and 7 bases from J, the gap between germline ends came to 15 bases. Germline CDR1 is SEHNR and CDR2 is FQNEAQ (reference sequence). The CDR3 region has the DNA TGTGCCAGCAGCCCCCGGGGCCTGGGGAATGAGCAGTTCTTC. Translated: CASSPRGLGNEQFF.